This TCR beta chain was sequenced during a study of blood T cell repertoires in COVID-19. Study context: The United States, Italy and Spain were the sources of the acute and convalescent COVID-19 samples. The analysed material was cDNA or gDNA that came from T cells, B-cell-depleted T cells, or PBMCs.

Authors' methods: Reference gene primer amplification in the assay estimated nucleated cell counts. Profiled with immunoSEQ multiplex PCR; TCRdb holds only in-frame clones, not every one. That table furnishes V, J and clone size, whereas the DNA furnished D and trimming. The repertoire includes about 45,000 clones, roughly nine tenths of them detected once, and about a tenth sits in the top ten. This TCR came from a human donor in a cohort sampled during active COVID-19. Sample: peripheral blood.

The CDR3 sequence is CATVPGQGGEQYF. Here the CDR3 DNA reads TGTGCCACCGTTCCCGGACAGGGAGGCGAGCAGTACTTC. The V call is TRBV6-5, the J call TRBJ2-7, with 8 bases lining up with TRBD1. The CDR3 runs 13 residues. Trimming took 10 bases from V and 6 from J; bases not matched to a gene: 11. CDR1 is MNHEY, CDR2 SVGAGI, per germline.